These 5 T cell receptor beta chains originate from one sample sequenced in a study of relationships among human T cell subsets. The T cell receptor alpha and beta CDR3 regions were amplified from mRNA by semiquantitative ARM-PCR. In ARM-PCR, communal superprimers followed tagged nested gene-specific primers for exponential amplification. TCRdb reanalysed the multiplex PCR reads using MiXCR and keeps one entry per CDR3 protein. Of 13,000 or so distinct CDR3 sequences listed, about 67% are singletons. The Th1 cells were the flow-through after CD25, CD56 and CD294 bead selections. The sample taken for sequencing was CD4+ Th1 cells sorted from blood. The source is a man aged 35 to 55 in good health.

This rearrangement joins TRBV2 to TRBJ1-1; the D gene is possibly TRBD1 (6 bases). This CDR3 region has 13 residues. Looked up from germline, CDR1 is SNHLY and CDR2 is FYNNEI. V was shortened by 3 bases and J by 4 bases, with 9 bases between the two germline ends. The CDR3 nucleotides read TGTGCCAGCAGTGAGGACAGAGGCACTGAAGCTTTCTTT. Translated: CASSEDRGTEAFF.

This clonotype was recorded a few times. This sequence joins TRBV11-2 and TRBJ2-1, with 10 bases lining up with TRBD2. This CDR3 region has 15 residues. Germline CDR1 SGHAT, CDR2 FQNNGV. With 4 bases clipped from V and 2 bases from J, the junction kept 2 bases outside the gene matches. The CDR3: CASSSSGGTYNEQFF. The CDR3 DNA sequence: TGTGCCAGCAGCTCTAGCGGGGGCACCTACAATGAGCAGTTCTTC.

The chain's CDR3 is CASSLTSGTDTQYF. CDR3 DNA sequence: TGTGCCAGCAGCCTGACCAGCGGCACAGATACGCAGTATTTT. The V call is TRBV11-2, the J call TRBJ2-3; no definite D call. CDR3 size: 14 residues. Trimming cost V 5 bases and J 1 base, with 10 bases left between them. Germline CDR1 SGHAT, CDR2 FQNNGV.

Points on this clonotype: Sequence at one end of the junction differs from germline and may be a read error. J is TRBJ1-1 and V is TRBV5-4; D uncertain. The CDR3 sequence is 13 residues long. The V gene's germline CDR1 is SGHNT and CDR2 YYREEE (reference sequence). CDR3 sequence (DNA): TGCGCCAGCAGGAGTTCAGGGAACACTGAAGCTTTCTTT. This encodes CASRSSGNTEAFF.

The CDR3 protein is CSVAGGPLEQYF. The CDR3 DNA is TGCAGCGTTGCGGGAGGCCCCCTCGAGCAGTACTTC. The V and J genes are TRBV29-1 and TRBJ2-7; 7 bases are shared with TRBD2. Germline V CDR1 and CDR2: SQVTM, ANQGSEA. J gave up 6 bases and V 4 bases, and 6 bases lay outside the gene matches. The CDR3 is made up of 12 amino acids.